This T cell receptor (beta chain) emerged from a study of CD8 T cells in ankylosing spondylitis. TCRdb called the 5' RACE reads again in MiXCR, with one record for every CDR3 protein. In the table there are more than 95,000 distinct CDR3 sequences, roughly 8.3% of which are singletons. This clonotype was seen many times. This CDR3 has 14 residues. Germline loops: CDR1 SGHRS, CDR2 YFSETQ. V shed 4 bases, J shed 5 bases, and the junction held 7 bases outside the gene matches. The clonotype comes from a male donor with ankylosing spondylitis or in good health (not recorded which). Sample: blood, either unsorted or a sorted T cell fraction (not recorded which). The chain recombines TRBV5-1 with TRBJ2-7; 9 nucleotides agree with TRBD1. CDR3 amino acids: CASSKGQGGNEQYF. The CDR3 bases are TGCGCCAGCAGCAAGGGACAGGGAGGAAACGAGCAGTACTTC.